Listed below are T cell receptor beta chains from one sample, sequenced in a study of shared clonotypes between healthy human individuals. TCRdb's table, derived via immunoSEQ multiplex PCR, lists solely in-frame clones and lacks some. The repertoire includes about 2 million clones, less than 95% of them detected once, and around 1.2% sits in the top ten. Source material: naive CD8+ T cells sorted from blood. The receptors stem from a man in his late teens or twenties in good health. Both conserved end residues are part of each CDR3. The D gene is left open where the match is weak. Expanded clones get a size class; other rows say once, few or many, or leave the size out.

.	TRBV6-5	TRBJ2-7	.	CASSDRGDLGEQYF	TGTGCCAGCAGTGACAGAGGGGATCTGGGGGAGCAGTACTTC
.	TRBV12-5	TRBJ1-2	.	CASGLAESYTF	TGTGCTAGTGGTTTGGCTGAGAGCTACACCTTC
TRBD1	TRBV6-5	TRBJ1-4	.	CARHRGRGEKLFF	TGTGCCAGACACAGGGGGCGCGGTGAAAAACTGTTTTTT
TRBD1	TRBV5-1	TRBJ1-4	.	CASSLTGTGGPQGEKLFF	TGCGCCAGCAGCTTGACTGGGACAGGGGGCCCCCAAGGGGAAAAACTGTTTTTT
.	TRBV13	TRBJ2-7	.	CASSLDGSYEQYF	TGTGCCAGCAGCTTGGACGGATCCTACGAGCAGTACTTC
TRBD1	TRBV9	TRBJ2-7	.	CASSRTGVMGEQYF	TGTGCCAGCAGTCGAACAGGGGTGATGGGGGAGCAGTACTTC
TRBD1	TRBV28	TRBJ2-7	.	CASSAWGGQGTYEQYF	TGTGCCAGCAGCGCCTGGGGGGGACAGGGTACCTACGAGCAGTACTTC
.	TRBV4-3	TRBJ1-1	.	CASSQGGGLTDTEAFF	TGCGCCAGCAGCCAAGGCGGGGGCCTAACAGACACTGAAGCTTTCTTT
TRBD2	TRBV27	TRBJ2-3	.	CASSRITSGGITDTQYF	TGTGCCAGCAGTCGAATTACTAGCGGGGGTATCACAGATACGCAGTATTTT
TRBD1	TRBV25-1	TRBJ1-1	.	CASSEYSSRGPEAFF	TGTGCCAGCAGTGAATATAGTTCCAGGGGGCCTGAAGCTTTCTTT
.	TRBV19	TRBJ2-7	.	CASQGVAYEQYF	TGTGCCAGCCAAGGGGTCGCCTACGAGCAGTACTTC
.	TRBV30	TRBJ1-5	once	CAWSVGVHSNQPQHF	TGTGCCTGGAGTGTGGGGGTACATAGCAATCAGCCCCAGCATTTT
.	TRBV10-2	TRBJ2-3	.	CASGVDRDFTDTQYF	TGCGCCAGCGGGGTAGACAGGGACTTCACAGATACGCAGTATTTT
.	TRBV28	TRBJ2-4	.	CASSLRLLAKNIQYF	TGTGCCAGCAGTTTACGGCTCCTAGCCAAAAACATTCAGTACTTC
TRBD2	TRBV29-1	TRBJ2-2	.	CSVEEGTSGRAGVGTGELFF	TGCAGCGTTGAAGAAGGGACTAGCGGGAGGGCCGGAGTGGGCACCGGGGAGCTGTTTTTT
TRBD1	TRBV27	TRBJ1-5	.	CASSFQDRDQPQHF	TGTGCCAGCAGTTTTCAGGACAGGGATCAGCCCCAGCATTTT
.	TRBV7-2	TRBJ1-1	.	CASSLGSYAGTEAFF	TGTGCCAGCAGCTTAGGCTCGTATGCGGGGACTGAAGCTTTCTTT
.	TRBV5-6	TRBJ2-7	once	CASSPGDYEQYF	TGTGCCAGCAGCCCCGGAGACTACGAGCAGTACTTC
TRBD2	TRBV4-3	TRBJ2-3	.	CASSQVPIGLAGSDTQYF	TGCGCCAGCAGCCAAGTTCCCATAGGGCTAGCGGGATCAGATACGCAGTATTTT
.	TRBV7-2	TRBJ2-3	.	CASSLSTDTQYF	TGTGCCAGCAGCCTAAGCACAGATACGCAGTATTTT
.	TRBV11-2	TRBJ2-1	.	CASSPTNSYNEQFF	TGTGCCAGCAGCCCGACCAACTCCTACAATGAGCAGTTCTTC
TRBD2	TRBV4-1	TRBJ2-2	.	CASSQDWASGSFTGELFF	TGCGCCAGCAGCCAAGACTGGGCTAGCGGGTCTTTCACCGGGGAGCTGTTTTTT
TRBD1	TRBV19	TRBJ1-1	.	CASSVTGSDTEAFF	TGTGCCAGTAGTGTGACAGGGAGCGACACTGAAGCTTTCTTT
.	TRBV6-5	TRBJ2-3	.	CASSLGLGPDTQYF	TGTGCCAGCAGTTTGGGACTTGGGCCAGATACGCAGTATTTT
.	TRBV11-2	TRBJ2-7	.	CASSLGVVYEQYF	TGTGCCAGCAGCTTAGGAGTGGTCTACGAGCAGTACTTC
.	TRBV27	TRBJ2-7	.	CASSLSGSSYEQYF	TGTGCCAGCAGTTTAAGTGGGTCGTCCTACGAGCAGTACTTC
TRBD2	TRBV4-1	TRBJ2-5	.	CASSRRLAGGLIQETQYF	TGCGCCAGCAGCCGTCGACTAGCGGGAGGACTAATCCAAGAGACCCAGTACTTC
.	TRBV4-1	TRBJ2-5	.	CASSQDGAVETQYF	TGCGCCAGCAGCCAAGACGGTGCAGTCGAGACCCAGTACTTC
.	TRBV6-5	TRBJ2-2	.	CASSYSNPANTGELFF	TGTGCCAGCAGTTACTCGAATCCGGCTAACACCGGGGAGCTGTTTTTT
.	TRBV29-1	TRBJ2-5	.	CSAPGSETQYF	TGCAGCGCCCCAGGCTCGGAGACCCAGTACTTC
.	TRBV6-5	TRBJ2-2	.	CASSYSVEGSGELFF	TGTGCCAGCAGTTACTCGGTAGAAGGATCCGGGGAGCTGTTTTTT
TRBD1	TRBV7-9	TRBJ2-1	.	CASSLAQGVYNEQFF	TGTGCCAGCAGCTTAGCGCAGGGGGTTTACAATGAGCAGTTCTTC
TRBD1	TRBV6-5	TRBJ1-1	.	CASRGTDSLNTEAFF	TGTGCCAGCAGAGGGACAGACTCCTTGAACACTGAAGCTTTCTTT
TRBD2	TRBV4-1	TRBJ2-3	.	CASSQPGSGRALTDTQYF	TGCGCCAGCAGCCAACCAGGTAGCGGGAGGGCCCTCACAGATACGCAGTATTTT
.	TRBV7-9	TRBJ2-1	.	CASSSYSDEQFF	TGTGCCAGCAGCTCATACAGCGATGAGCAGTTCTTC
.	TRBV7-6	TRBJ1-4	.	CASSLAGSPNEKLFF	TGTGCCAGCAGCTTAGCAGGGTCCCCTAATGAAAAACTGTTTTTT
.	TRBV19	TRBJ2-5	.	CASSLLGVGETQYF	TGTGCCAGTAGTCTGCTAGGAGTGGGAGAGACCCAGTACTTC
.	TRBV27	TRBJ2-7	.	CASSSLMGGDEQYF	TGTGCCAGCAGTTCACTTATGGGTGGGGACGAGCAGTACTTC
TRBD1	TRBV28	TRBJ2-7	.	CASSTGGEPSYEQYF	TGTGCCAGCAGCACAGGGGGCGAACCCTCCTACGAGCAGTACTTC
.	TRBV27	TRBJ1-2	.	CASSSYGGNYGYTF	TGTGCCAGCAGTTCATACGGAGGCAACTATGGCTACACCTTC
.	TRBV28	TRBJ1-4	.	CASTGAEQGNEKLFF	TGTGCCAGCACGGGGGCCGAACAAGGAAATGAAAAACTGTTTTTT
TRBD2	TRBV7-9	TRBJ2-1	.	CASSLTRLAGGQGYNEQFF	TGTGCCAGCAGCTTAACCCGACTAGCGGGGGGGCAGGGCTACAATGAGCAGTTCTTC
TRBD2	TRBV7-9	TRBJ2-2	once	CASSFLASGANTGELFF	TGTGCCAGCAGCTTTTTGGCTAGCGGGGCAAACACCGGGGAGCTGTTTTTT
TRBD2	TRBV7-3	TRBJ2-1	.	CASSVTSAEQFF	TGTGCCAGCAGCGTTACTAGCGCTGAGCAGTTCTTC
TRBD1	TRBV2	TRBJ2-7	.	CASSGDREEYEQYF	TGTGCCAGCAGTGGGGACAGGGAGGAATACGAGCAGTACTTC
.	TRBV19	TRBJ1-1	.	CASRRTDNTEAFF	TGTGCCAGTAGGAGGACAGATAACACTGAAGCTTTCTTT
TRBD2	TRBV5-6	TRBJ2-1	once	CASSLDSGGMHNEQFF	TGTGCCAGCAGCTTAGATAGCGGGGGTATGCACAATGAGCAGTTCTTC
TRBD2	TRBV9	TRBJ2-5	.	CASTMTSGGAETQYF	TGTGCCAGCACCATGACTAGCGGGGGGGCCGAGACCCAGTACTTC
.	TRBV7-9	TRBJ1-2	.	CASSSGSDGRNYGYTF	TGTGCCAGCAGCTCCGGTAGTGATGGACGGAACTATGGCTACACCTTC
.	TRBV5-6	TRBJ1-5	.	CASSLSGSNQPQHF	TGTGCCAGCAGCTTGTCGGGGAGCAATCAGCCCCAGCATTTT
TRBD2	TRBV27	TRBJ2-7	.	CASSFGLAGATGEQYF	TGTGCCAGCAGTTTTGGACTAGCGGGGGCGACCGGCGAGCAGTACTTC
TRBD2	TRBV7-2	TRBJ2-7	.	CASSSLLGRAYEQYF	TGTGCCAGCAGCTCCTTGTTGGGGAGGGCCTACGAGCAGTACTTC
TRBD2	TRBV6-5	TRBJ2-3	.	CASGISGSGTDTQYF	TGTGCCAGCGGGATTAGCGGGAGTGGTACAGATACGCAGTATTTT
.	TRBV5-5	TRBJ2-7	.	CASSLTSYEQYF	TGTGCCAGCAGCCTTACTAGCTACGAGCAGTACTTC
.	TRBV7-6	TRBJ2-5	.	CASSPTAFQETQYF	TGTGCCAGCAGCCCTACGGCATTCCAAGAGACCCAGTACTTC
TRBD1	TRBV11-2	TRBJ2-7	.	CASSSPGQGVNEQYF	TGTGCCAGCAGCTCTCCGGGACAGGGGGTCAACGAGCAGTACTTC
TRBD1	TRBV19	TRBJ1-2	.	CASSRGTGYGYTF	TGTGCCAGTAGTAGGGGGACAGGATATGGCTACACCTTC
.	TRBV27	TRBJ1-2	few	CASSLSGTNYGYTF	TGTGCCAGCAGTTTGTCAGGAACTAACTATGGCTACACCTTC
.	TRBV5-4	TRBJ1-6	.	CASSWLGNSPLHF	TGTGCCAGCAGCTGGCTCGGTAATTCACCCCTCCACTTT